The source of this TCR beta chain is a study of cytomegalovirus exposure and HLA in healthy donors. PCR used 60 Vbeta primers and 13 Jbeta primers. Here immunoSEQ multiplex PCR was the method, and the copy in TCRdb shows in-frame clones only, minus some. Altogether some 170,000 clones are present, over 75% being singletons, with the ten largest covering roughly 6%. Germline CDR1 is SNHLY and CDR2 is FYNNEI. The CDR3 is made up of 13 amino acids. V was pared by 1 base and J by 8 bases, with 3 bases of the junction left unmatched. The source is a middle-aged man in good health and CMV-seropositive. The sequenced material came from PBMCs. The V call is TRBV2, the J call TRBJ1-2; 8 nucleotides align to TRBD1. The CDR3 reads CASSEDRGAGYTF. The CDR3, as DNA: TGTGCCAGCAGTGAAGACAGGGGGGCCGGCTACACCTTC.